These 14 T cell receptor beta chains originate from one sample sequenced in a study of cytomegalovirus exposure and HLA in healthy donors. Both 60 Vbeta primers and 13 Jbeta primers went into the PCR. Sequencing was performed with immunoSEQ multiplex PCR; in TCRdb, only in-frame clones are kept and a portion is missing. This table has roughly 78,000 clones, around 58% appearing once. The sequenced sample was PBMCs. The receptors shown here come from a man aged 25-45 years in good health and CMV-seropositive.

A few counts support this clone. The gene calls are TRBV5-1 and TRBJ2-5, with a weak D call TRBD2 (5 bases). The V and J ends lost 0 bases and 5 bases respectively, with 14 bases between them. CDR1 SGHRS and CDR2 YFSETQ come from the germline V gene. This CDR3 region has 15 residues. Here the CDR3 reads CASSLDVVGVETQYF. The CDR3 nucleotides read TGCGCCAGCAGCTTGGACGTAGTGGGAGTGGAGACCCAGTACTTC.

This clone was picked up a small number of times. The gene calls are TRBV29-1 and TRBJ2-2; no definite D call. Germline CDR1 SQVTM, CDR2 ANQGSEA. V lost 5 bases and J 2 bases, leaving 12 bases between the germline ends. The CDR3 length is 14 residues. The CDR3 region is CSVTVLGNTGELFF. CDR3 sequence (DNA): TGCAGCGTTACTGTTCTAGGTAACACCGGGGAGCTGTTTTTT.

V usage is TRBV2 and J usage is TRBJ2-2, with 8 bases lining up with TRBD1. Germline V gives CDR1 SNHLY, CDR2 FYNNEI. There are 16 residues in the CDR3. The trim removed 6 bases at V and 0 bases at J, leaving 6 bases unmatched. The CDR3 DNA sequence: TGTGCCAGCAGGAGGGGGACAGGACCGAACACCGGGGAGCTGTTTTTT. This translates into CASRRGTGPNTGELFF.

This rearrangement joins TRBV5-6 to TRBJ1-4, with 9 bases fitting TRBD1. J was trimmed by 8 bases and V by 4 bases; bases with no gene match: 0. There are 12 residues in the CDR3. Germline lookup yields CDR1 SGHDT and CDR2 YYEEEE. For the CDR3, the DNA is TGTGCCAGCAGCGGACAGGGGGAAAAACTGTTTTTT. Encoded protein: CASSGQGEKLFF.

The gene calls are TRBV5-1 and TRBJ1-1, with 9 bases aligning to TRBD1. Germline CDR1 reads SGHRS; CDR2 reads YFSETQ. The CDR3 totals 16 residues. The ends lost 6 bases at V and 0 bases at J; junction bases unmatched: 9. The CDR3 sequence: CASMTGTGIVNTEAFF. Written as DNA, the CDR3 is TGCGCCAGCATGACCGGGACAGGGATCGTGAACACTGAAGCTTTCTTT.

This chain joins TRBV6-1 and TRBJ2-3, with D possibly matching TRBD1 (5 bases). V shed 8 bases and J shed 0 bases, with 12 bases lying between them. This CDR3 has 14 amino acids. The germline V gene has CDR1 MNHNS and CDR2 SASEGT. The CDR3 DNA reads TGTGCCAGCGGCCAGGGTTGGAGCACAGATACGCAGTATTTT. This sequence encodes CASGQGWSTDTQYF.

The chain has TRBV28 and TRBJ2-7; 12 nucleotides agree with TRBD2. This CDR3 spans 16 amino acids. The V gene's germline CDR1 is MDHEN and CDR2 SYDVKM. Losses at the gene ends were 3 bases for V and 1 base for J; bases not matched to a gene: 4. Here the CDR3 DNA reads TGTGCCAGCAGTTTGCCTACTAGCGGGAGGTCCTACGAGCAGTACTTC. It is translated as CASSLPTSGRSYEQYF.

The chain combines TRBV7-2 with TRBJ2-5, with 9 positions matching TRBD1. Trimming cost V 5 bases and J 1 base; bases outside gene matches: 8. This CDR3 has 16 residues. CDR1 is SGHTA, CDR2 FQGNSA, per germline. This chain's CDR3 is CASSPRQGGFQETQYF. The CDR3 DNA reads TGTGCCAGCAGCCCAAGACAGGGGGGTTTCCAAGAGACCCAGTACTTC.

This clone showed up just a few times. The chain joins TRBV6-6 to TRBJ1-3, with a possible D match to TRBD1 (5 bases). The CDR3 has 16 residues. The V gene lost 6 bases and the J gene lost 0 bases, with 15 bases spanning the gap. The germline gives CDR1 MNHNY, CDR2 SVGAGI (reference sequence). The CDR3 DNA sequence: TGTGCCAGCAGCCCCGGGCAGGGCTCCTCTGGAAACACCATATATTTT. Translated: CASSPGQGSSGNTIYF.

The chain has TRBV28 and TRBJ1-1; TRBD1 aligns across 11 bases. The CDR3 length is 15 residues. V gave up 2 bases and J gave up 4 bases; unmatched junction bases: 3. Germline V gene data show CDR1 as MDHEN and CDR2 as SYDVKM. The CDR3 loop is CASSLGDRGVTEAFF. The CDR3 nucleotides are TGTGCCAGCAGTTTAGGGGACAGGGGGGTCACTGAAGCTTTCTTT.

This clone was observed once. This chain joins TRBV7-6 and TRBJ1-1; 7 bases map to TRBD1. The V segment lost 4 bases and the J segment 0 bases; nucleotides outside the gene matches: 5. The CDR3 length is 15 residues. Germline values: CDR1 SGHVS, CDR2 FNYEAQ. CDR3 in DNA: TGTGCCAGCAGCTCACGGACAGGTCTGAACACTGAAGCTTTCTTT. Translating gives CASSSRTGLNTEAFF.

There are a few counts of this clone. This chain's CDR3 is CASSRPGTVNEKLFF. CDR3 DNA: TGTGCCAGCAGTCGACCCGGGACAGTAAATGAAAAACTGTTTTTT. V gene TRBV5-5 combines with J gene TRBJ1-4; 7 bases fit TRBD1. With 5 bases clipped from V and 5 bases from J, the junction kept 9 bases outside the gene matches. Per the germline V gene, CDR1 is SGHKS and CDR2 is YYEKEE (reference sequence). This CDR3 is built from 15 residues.

This clone was seen only once. The J gene is TRBJ1-2, the V gene TRBV9, with D possibly TRBD1 on 5 matching bases. V was clipped by 3 bases and J by 4 bases, with 16 bases between them. The CDR3 consists of 15 residues. CDR1 is SGDLS and CDR2 is YYNGEE in the germline V gene. The CDR3 reads CASSASSLTVYGYTF. CDR3 DNA: TGTGCCAGCAGCGCCTCCTCGCTGACAGTCTATGGCTACACCTTC.

The rearrangement links TRBV7-3 to TRBJ2-5; 13 positions match TRBD2. CDR1 SGHTA and CDR2 FQGTGA come from the germline V gene. This CDR3 is 20 amino acids long. V dropped 2 bases and J dropped 1; count of bases not matched to a gene: 13. In DNA form, the CDR3 reads TGTGCCAGCAGCTTACCACGTTGGACTAGCGGGGGAACCTTCCAAGAGACCCAGTACTTC. The encoded protein is CASSLPRWTSGGTFQETQYF.